The 30 T cell receptor beta chains below come from one sample, sequenced in a study of neurological immune-mediated disorders. TCRdb reprocessed the 5' RACE reads with MiXCR, giving one entry per CDR3 protein. The sample holds under 90,000 distinct CDR3 sequences, 3% to 4.5% seen once. Input material: PBMCs. These receptor sequences come from a woman aged 50 to 60 with multiple sclerosis.

This clonotype has a count of ten or more. The chain joins TRBV5-1 to TRBJ1-6; 11 bases are shared with TRBD1. The CDR3 consists of 14 residues. Germline CDR1 and CDR2: SGHRS and YFSETQ. Trimming took 5 bases from V and 8 from J; bases not matched to a gene: 3. CDR3 in amino acids: CASRGTGGYSPLHF. The CDR3 DNA is TGCGCCAGCAGAGGGACAGGGGGGTATTCACCCCTCCACTTT. Variable domain in full (rest from reference TRBV5-1 and TRBJ1-6): KAGVTQTPRYLIKTRGQQVTLSCSPISGHRSVSWYQQTPGQGLQFLFEYFSETQRNKGNFPGRFSGRQFSNSRSEMNVSTLELGDSALYLCASRGTGGYSPLHFGNGTRLTVT.

This clonotype was seen only a few times. A much more abundant neighbour one base away suggests this may be a read error. The rearrangement joins TRBV19 to TRBJ2-5; D uncertain. The CDR3 is 14 residues long. The germline gives CDR1 LNHDA, CDR2 SQIVND (reference sequence). Here the CDR3 reads CASTPSRRARTKYF. In DNA, the CDR3 is TGTGCCAGTACCCCCTCCCGAAGAGCAAGGACCAAGTACTTC.

Ten or more counts support this clonotype. The chain recombines TRBV5-1 with TRBJ2-7; D not resolved. Germline V gene sequence: CDR1 SGHRS, CDR2 YFSETQ. Trimming stripped 4 bases from V and 4 bases from J, with 9 bases between. There are 12 residues in the CDR3. CDR3 in amino acids: CASSGDLYEQYF. The CDR3 DNA reads TGCGCCAGCAGCGGAGACTTGTACGAGCAGTACTTC.

This clonotype showed up just a few times. The junction shows a germline mismatch at one end, possibly a read error. This chain uses TRBV5-5 with TRBJ1-6; TRBD1 might be the D (5 bases). Germline CDR1 SGHKS, CDR2 YYEKEE (reference sequence). The CDR3 has 14 amino acids. Here the CDR3 DNA reads TGTGCCAGCAGCCTGGGGCAGGTTACTTTAACCCTCAACTTT. Its protein product is CASSLGQVTLTLNF.

The sample holds many counts of this clonotype. The chain carries TRBV6-5 and TRBJ1-2; TRBD1 might be the D (6 bases). Germline V gene lookup returns CDR1 MNHEY and CDR2 SVGAGI. The CDR3 covers 17 residues. Deletions cut 0 bases from V and 2 bases from J, with 16 bases between. Here the CDR3 reads CASSYSILVGANYGYTF. The CDR3 DNA reads TGTGCCAGCAGTTACTCGATATTGGTGGGGGCGAACTATGGCTACACCTTC.

This clonotype was found many times. This sequence joins TRBV4-1 and TRBJ2-2, with D possibly matching TRBD2 (5 bases). The V end was cut by 4 bases, the J end by 6 bases, with 18 bases between. The V gene's germline CDR1 is MGHRA and CDR2 YSYEKL. The CDR3 runs to 16 residues. For the CDR3, the DNA is TGCGCCAGCAGCCCGAAGACTGGCCGGCGGGCCGGGGAGCTGTTTTTT. It is translated as CASSPKTGRRAGELFF.

There are many counts of this clonotype. The rearrangement uses TRBV9 and TRBJ2-3, with 7 positions matching TRBD1. CDR3 length: 16 residues. Germline V lookup: CDR1 SGDLS, CDR2 YYNGEE. The V segment lost 0 bases and the J segment 1 base; nucleotides outside the gene matches: 5. Here the CDR3 DNA reads TGTGCCAGCAGCGTAGCCGGGACAGACCGCACAGATACGCAGTATTTT. Amino acid sequence: CASSVAGTDRTDTQYF.

This clonotype was found many times. The V and J genes are TRBV20-1 and TRBJ1-5, with 8 bases that match TRBD1. The CDR3 spans 16 residues. Germline CDR1 reads DFQATT; CDR2 reads SNEGSKA (reference sequence). V was clipped by 6 bases and J by 0 bases; unmatched bases: 10. The DNA of the CDR3 is TGCAGTGCCAGCCGGGACAGGCCCTATAGCAATCAGCCCCAGCATTTT. This encodes CSASRDRPYSNQPQHF.

This clonotype was counted ten times or more. This chain links TRBV5-8 with TRBJ1-1, with D possibly being TRBD1 (6 bases). This CDR3 is 15 amino acids long. The germline V gene has CDR1 SGHTS and CDR2 YDEGEE. V lost 6 bases and J lost 5, with 20 bases in between. The CDR3 reads CASTRRGGGWTEAFF. CDR3 sequence (DNA): TGTGCCAGCACCCGCCGGGGGGGGGGCTGGACTGAAGCTTTCTTT.

This clonotype was recorded at least ten times. This sequence joins TRBV5-1 and TRBJ2-1, with 9 bases lining up with TRBD2. The CDR3 has 15 amino acids. V shed 1 base, J shed 4 bases, and the junction held 3 bases outside the gene matches. Germline loops: CDR1 SGHRS, CDR2 YFSETQ. As DNA, the CDR3 is TGCGCCAGCAGCTTGAGTAGCGGGGGTTACAATGAGCAGTTCTTC. This codes for CASSLSSGGYNEQFF.

This clonotype was detected many times. At one boundary the junction diverges from the germline segment, which might be a read error. The chain has TRBV5-5 and TRBJ2-7; TRBD1 aligns across 7 bases. The CDR3 has 13 residues. CDR1 SGHKS and CDR2 YYEKEE come from the germline V gene (reference sequence). The DNA of the CDR3 is TGTGCCAGCAGCTTTCCGGCTGAGGGGACAGTTCTATTC. Translated, it gives CASSFPAEGTVLF.

This clonotype was seen a few times. Germline is not matched at one junction end, which may reflect a read error. The V call is TRBV5-1, the J call TRBJ1-5; no firm D call. The CDR3 spans 13 residues. CDR1 and CDR2 (germline): SGHRS, YFSETQ. In nucleotides, the CDR3 is TGCGCCAGCAGCTTGGAACGCAATAAGACCCAGAATTTT. It is translated as CASSLERNKTQNF.

This clonotype appeared many times. The rearrangement joins TRBV5-6 to TRBJ1-1, with a possible D match to TRBD1 (5 bases). Per germline, CDR1 SGHDT and CDR2 YYEEEE. The CDR3 length is 14 residues. The V gene lost 4 bases and the J gene lost 7 bases, with 17 bases spanning the gap. The CDR3 loop is CASSLRDGRVEAFF. The CDR3 DNA is TGTGCCAGCAGCCTCCGGGACGGAAGGGTTGAAGCTTTCTTT.

This clonotype came up many times. J is TRBJ2-7 and V is TRBV5-1; possibly TRBD1 for D (6 bases). Germline CDR1 reads SGHRS; CDR2 reads YFSETQ. The CDR3 extends over 15 amino acids. Trimming cost V 3 bases and J 3 bases, with 16 bases left between them. The DNA of the CDR3 is TGCGCCAGCAGCTGGACCGGGACACAGGTCTACGAGCAGTACTTC. Translation gives CASSWTGTQVYEQYF.

This clonotype was seen ten or more times. The chain carries TRBV7-2 and TRBJ2-2; D perhaps matches TRBD1 (6 bases). Germline CDR1 reads SGHTA; CDR2 reads FQGNSA. The CDR3 is made up of 16 amino acids. V was clipped by 3 bases and J by 4 bases, with 15 bases between them. CDR3 protein: CASSFSSGRGTGELFF. CDR3 nucleotide sequence: TGTGCCAGCAGCTTCTCTTCGGGCAGGGGCACCGGGGAGCTGTTTTTT.

This clonotype was detected many times. The chain is built from TRBV20-1 and TRBJ2-5; 9 nucleotides line up with TRBD1. Germline CDR1 reads DFQATT; CDR2 reads SNEGSKA (reference sequence). J was trimmed by 6 bases and V by 4 bases; bases with no gene match: 12. This CDR3 has 15 amino acids. The CDR3 sequence: CSATKKPGQGKTQYF. DNA of the CDR3: TGCAGTGCTACGAAGAAGCCGGGACAGGGCAAGACCCAGTACTTC.

This clonotype has more than one count but fewer than ten. This sequence joins TRBV6-1 and TRBJ1-1, with no clear D. The V gene lost 9 bases and the J gene lost 2 bases, with 13 bases spanning the gap. Germline CDR1 is MNHNS and CDR2 is SASEGT. The CDR3 runs 13 residues. CDR3 sequence reads: CASKMGFNTEAFF. The DNA of the CDR3 is TGTGCCAGTAAGATGGGATTTAACACTGAAGCTTTCTTT.

In this sample, this clonotype turned up many times. This chain uses TRBV6-2 or TRBV6-3 with TRBJ2-5; D possibly corresponds to TRBD1 (5 bases). The CDR3 sequence is 15 residues long. Trimming pared 6 bases from V and 5 bases from J, leaving 19 bases between. CDR1 is MNHEY and CDR2 is SVGEGT in the germline V gene. The CDR3: CASSNPPGFGETQYF. In nucleotides, the CDR3 is TGTGCCAGCAGCAACCCGCCAGGGTTCGGGGAGACCCAGTACTTC.

The chain combines TRBV6-4 with TRBJ2-3; the D gene could be TRBD1 or TRBD2 (5 bases each). The germline V gene has CDR1 MRHNA and CDR2 SNTAGT. This CDR3 spans 15 amino acids. V gave up 4 bases and J gave up 5 bases, with 16 bases separating them. The CDR3 protein is CASSGSGTRGDTQYF. For the CDR3, the DNA is TGTGCCAGCAGTGGCTCCGGGACCCGGGGAGATACGCAGTATTTT.

The sample holds a few counts of this clonotype. The chain is built from TRBV6-5 and TRBJ1-6, with D possibly matching TRBD1 (5 bases). The CDR3 is 12 residues long. Trimming left V 4 bases short and J 11 bases short, with 9 bases between. Germline values: CDR1 MNHEY, CDR2 SVGAGI. The CDR3 sequence is CASSLRGAPLHF. The CDR3 nucleotides read TGTGCCAGCAGTTTGAGGGGCGCACCCCTCCACTTT.

This clonotype was observed many times. The rearrangement links TRBV6-5 to TRBJ2-3; 11 bases are a match to TRBD2. Germline CDR1 MNHEY, CDR2 SVGAGI. V lost 6 bases and J lost 0; bases outside the gene matches: 11. This CDR3 region has 18 residues. DNA for the CDR3: TGTGCCAGCAGCAGGGGACTAGCGGTGAGAATAAGCACAGATACGCAGTATTTT. Protein sequence: CASSRGLAVRISTDTQYF.

This clonotype was seen repeatedly, ten times or more. This rearrangement joins TRBV10-2 to TRBJ1-6; D is ambiguous. Trimming cost V 4 bases and J 4 bases, with 17 bases left between them. This CDR3 spans 17 amino acids. Germline CDR1 is WSHSY and CDR2 is SAAADI. The CDR3 bases are TGCGCCAGCAGTGCCCTCTGGGGAAGTATGTATAATTCACCCCTCCACTTT. Translation gives CASSALWGSMYNSPLHF.

This clonotype has a count of ten or more. The chain links TRBV6-2 or TRBV6-3 to TRBJ2-1; D is unclear. Germline CDR1 MNHEY, CDR2 SVGEGT. Trimming took off 3 bases at V and 5 bases at J, with 14 bases between the two ends. CDR3 length: 15 amino acids. The DNA for the CDR3 is TGTGCCAGCAGTTATTGGGGTTCCCTTAACAATGAGCAGTTCTTC. Translated, it gives CASSYWGSLNNEQFF.

This clonotype has at least ten counts. V usage is TRBV4-3 and J usage is TRBJ2-1; tentative D call: TRBD1 (6 bases). The CDR3 loop spans 16 amino acids. V shed 3 bases and J shed 5 bases, with 17 bases lying between them. The germline CDR1 and CDR2 sequences are LGHNA and YSLEER. The CDR3 coding sequence is TGCGCCAGCAGCCACGCCCAGGGGTCCCTGAACAATGAGCAGTTCTTC. Translation gives CASSHAQGSLNNEQFF.

In its sample, this clonotype was seen many times. The rearrangement uses TRBV10-3 and TRBJ1-1; TRBD1 agrees at 7 bases. The J segment lost 3 bases and the V segment lost 4 bases, leaving 2 bases of the junction unmatched. This CDR3 spans 13 amino acids. The V gene's germline CDR1 is ENHRY and CDR2 SYGVKD. CDR3 protein: CAISVRGDTEAFF. In DNA, the CDR3 is TGTGCCATCAGTGTCAGGGGGGACACTGAAGCTTTCTTT.

There are many counts of this clonotype. The genes are TRBV5-1 and TRBJ2-5; TRBD1 is a possible D gene (5 bases). The V gene's germline CDR1 is SGHRS and CDR2 YFSETQ. The CDR3 has 14 residues. V was clipped by 3 bases and J by 0 bases, with 9 bases between them. The CDR3 is CASSSDSNQETQYF. The CDR3 DNA is TGCGCCAGCAGCTCTGACAGTAACCAAGAGACCCAGTACTTC.

The sample holds many counts of this clonotype. The gene calls are TRBV29-1 and TRBJ2-3; D is unresolved. Trimming stripped 1 base from V and 0 bases from J, with 5 bases between. The CDR3 consists of 13 residues. Germline V gene sequence: CDR1 SQVTM, CDR2 ANQGSEA. The CDR3 region has the DNA TGCAGCGTTGAAGTATCTAGCACAGATACGCAGTATTTT. Encoded protein: CSVEVSSTDTQYF.

The V and J genes are TRBV7-9 and TRBJ2-7; the match to TRBD2 covers 8 bases. Germline V gives CDR1 SEHNR, CDR2 FQNEAQ (reference sequence). This CDR3 comprises 15 residues. Unmatched junction bases numbered 5, after V lost 4 bases and J lost 0 bases. The chain's CDR3 is CASSYERGSSYEQYF. CDR3 nucleotide sequence: TGTGCCAGCAGCTACGAGCGGGGGAGCTCCTACGAGCAGTACTTC.

This clonotype has at least ten counts. The genes are TRBV7-2 and TRBJ2-3; TRBD2 is a possible D gene (6 bases). Germline V lookup: CDR1 SGHTA, CDR2 FQGNSA. V was shortened by 3 bases and J by 5 bases, with 15 bases between the two germline ends. The CDR3 extends over 15 amino acids. The CDR3 region is CASSFGPNGGDTQYF. The CDR3 DNA sequence: TGTGCCAGCAGCTTCGGGCCCAACGGGGGAGATACGCAGTATTTT.

This clonotype was detected ten times or more. The chain carries TRBV10-3 and TRBJ2-5; D call uncertain. The CDR3 totals 11 residues. The V end lost 3 bases, the J end lost 4 bases, and 3 bases lay between the germline ends. The germline V gene encodes CDR1 ENHRY and CDR2 SYGVKD. CDR3 in DNA: TGTGCCATCAGTGAAGCAGAGACCCAGTACTTC. Its protein is CAISEAETQYF.